The clone carrying this T cell receptor (beta chain) showed up just a few times. Its target is unknown. TCRdb independently ran MiXCR on the 5' RACE reads; one entry per CDR3 protein. This table holds 400,000 or so distinct CDR3 sequences, 11% found once. The data stem from a study of T cells after yellow fever vaccination. Broader study findings: Bulk-population clonotypes that are abundant could appear as contaminants in FACS-sorted repertoires.

CDR3 length equals 12 residues. The V gene lost 3 bases and the J gene lost 8 bases, with 10 bases spanning the gap. Germline-derived CDR1 and CDR2 are LNHNV and YYDKDF (reference sequence). Sequences were derived from PBMCs, sampled on the day of the first yellow fever vaccination. The source is a man aged 18-30 years who received the YFV17D yellow fever vaccine. The rearrangement joins TRBV15 to TRBJ1-1; D may be TRBD1 (6 bases). CDR3 residues: CATSSGGGEAFF. The CDR3 nucleotides are TGTGCCACCAGCAGTGGAGGGGGGGAAGCTTTCTTT.